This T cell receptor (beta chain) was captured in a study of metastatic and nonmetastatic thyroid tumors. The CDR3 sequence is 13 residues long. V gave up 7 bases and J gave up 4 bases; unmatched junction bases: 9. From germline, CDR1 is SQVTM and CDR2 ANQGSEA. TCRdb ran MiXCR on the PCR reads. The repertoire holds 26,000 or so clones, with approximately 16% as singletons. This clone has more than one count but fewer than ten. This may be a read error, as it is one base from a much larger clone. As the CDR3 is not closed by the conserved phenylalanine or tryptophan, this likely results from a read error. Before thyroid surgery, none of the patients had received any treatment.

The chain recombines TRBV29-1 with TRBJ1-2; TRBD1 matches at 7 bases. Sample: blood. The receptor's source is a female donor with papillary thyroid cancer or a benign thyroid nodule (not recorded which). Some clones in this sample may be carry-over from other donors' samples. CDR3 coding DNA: TGCAGCGCTAGCCGGGACAGCCTCTATGGCTACACCTCC. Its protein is CSASRDSLYGYTS.